The 22 T cell receptor beta chains presented below share a single source sample, sequenced in a study of T cell responses to AZD1222 COVID-19 vaccine. Assay: immunoSEQ multiplex PCR; the TCRdb copy retains only in-frame clones and omits some. The data show some 130,000 clones, 88% seen once. Sequences were derived from peripheral blood, sampled on day 0 of AZD1222 vaccination. These receptors came from an adult in good health.

The V call is TRBV30, the J call TRBJ2-1; 9 bases map to TRBD1. Germline lookup yields CDR1 GTSNPN and CDR2 SVGIG (reference sequence). This CDR3 region has 14 residues. Losses at the gene ends were 0 bases for V and 4 bases for J; bases not matched to a gene: 1. This CDR3 reads CAWSVGTGYNEQFF. DNA of the CDR3: TGTGCCTGGAGTGTTGGGACAGGGTACAATGAGCAGTTCTTC.

The chain employs TRBV19 and TRBJ2-5; D is uncertain. Trimming took off 4 bases at V and 5 bases at J, with 17 bases between the two ends. This CDR3 is built from 15 residues. Germline assignment: CDR1 LNHDA and CDR2 SQIVND (reference sequence). The CDR3 is CASSTLLGIRETQYF. The DNA of the CDR3 is TGTGCCAGTAGTACTCTTTTGGGGATTAGGGAGACCCAGTACTTC.

This clone was recorded a few times. V usage is TRBV2 and J usage is TRBJ1-4; D might be TRBD1 (6 bases). The germline V gene has CDR1 SNHLY and CDR2 FYNNEI. Deletions cut 4 bases from V and 8 bases from J, with 17 bases between. This CDR3 is 15 amino acids long. The CDR3, as DNA: TGTGCCAGCAGTGGGTCAAGGGGGGATCTCGAAAAACTGTTTTTT. This gives the protein CASSGSRGDLEKLFF.

The chain employs TRBV7-9 and TRBJ2-7; D could derive from TRBD1 or TRBD2 (5 bases each). V lost 5 bases to trimming and J lost 2 bases, with 16 bases between them. Looked up from germline, CDR1 is SEHNR and CDR2 is FQNEAQ (reference sequence). This CDR3 is built from 15 residues. The CDR3 DNA is TGTGCCAGCAGCCACCGAAGGGACCTGACCTACGAGCAGTACTTC. Residues: CASSHRRDLTYEQYF.

The chain couples TRBV3-1 (or the pseudogene TRBV3-2) to TRBJ2-7; D call uncertain. Germline CDR1 is LGHDT and CDR2 is YNNKEL (reference sequence). The CDR3 consists of 12 residues. Trimming took off 3 bases at V and 3 bases at J, with 6 bases between the two ends. The CDR3 sequence: CASSHYNYEQYF. The CDR3 DNA reads as TGTGCCAGCAGCCATTACAACTACGAGCAGTACTTC.

The gene calls are TRBV6-5 and TRBJ1-5; 7 bases map to TRBD1. Trimming cost V 5 bases and J 7 bases; bases outside gene matches: 8. In germline, CDR1 is MNHEY, CDR2 SVGAGI. The CDR3 has 14 residues. CDR3 region: CASSPTGAGQPQHF. In nucleotides, the CDR3 is TGTGCCAGCAGTCCAACAGGGGCCGGGCAGCCCCAGCATTTT.

This chain links TRBV6-5 with TRBJ2-1; TRBD2 is a possible D gene (5 bases). From germline, CDR1 is MNHEY and CDR2 SVGAGI. V lost 7 bases, J lost 8 bases, and 15 bases lay in between. CDR3 length: 13 residues. CDR3 region: CASTSGGWDEQFF. Written as DNA, the CDR3 is TGTGCCAGCACTTCCGGCGGGTGGGATGAGCAGTTCTTC.

This clone was found a few times. The V call is TRBV7-2, the J call TRBJ2-7, with 9 bases fitting TRBD2. Germline assignment: CDR1 SGHTA and CDR2 FQGNSA. The CDR3 is 19 residues long. V trimming: 5 bases; J trimming: 4 bases; junction bases outside the gene matches: 21. The CDR3, as DNA: TGTGCCAGCAGCGCTCCCTCGGGGATAGCGGGAGCAGGCAGATACGAGCAGTACTTC. Amino acid sequence: CASSAPSGIAGAGRYEQYF.

The J gene is TRBJ2-7, the V gene TRBV20-1, with TRBD2 matching over 14 bases. Germline V gene sequence: CDR1 DFQATT, CDR2 SNEGSKA (reference sequence). Unmatched junction bases numbered 15, after V lost 3 bases and J lost 5 bases. The length of the CDR3 is 18 residues. The CDR3 coding sequence is TGCAGTGCTAGTCGACTAGCGGGGGGGCTCTCCTCCGCCAACGAGCAGTACTTC. Its translation is CSASRLAGGLSSANEQYF.

This chain connects TRBV19 to TRBJ2-7; perhaps D is TRBD1 or TRBD2 (5 bases each). Germline V lookup: CDR1 LNHDA, CDR2 SQIVND (reference sequence). The CDR3 runs to 15 residues. Trimming pared 11 bases from V and 2 bases from J, leaving 22 bases between. The CDR3 loop is CASRQQASSTYEQYF. The DNA of the CDR3 is TGTGCCTCCAGGCAACAGGCTAGCTCCACCTACGAGCAGTACTTC.

The gene calls are TRBV7-2 and TRBJ2-3; TRBD2 aligns across 13 bases. The germline CDR1 and CDR2 sequences are SGHTA and FQGNSA. J gave up 1 base and V 5 bases, and 6 bases lay outside the gene matches. The CDR3 is 17 amino acids. The CDR3 loop is CASSPLAGGGRTDTQYF. CDR3 DNA sequence: TGTGCCAGCAGCCCACTAGCGGGAGGGGGACGCACAGATACGCAGTATTTT.

The chain combines TRBV29-1 with TRBJ2-3, with 7 bases aligning to TRBD2. The length of the CDR3 is 12 residues. Germline V CDR1 and CDR2: SQVTM, ANQGSEA. J was trimmed by 5 bases and V by 2 bases; bases with no gene match: 1. The CDR3: CSVESGGDTQYF. CDR3 bases: TGCAGCGTTGAATCGGGGGGAGATACGCAGTATTTT.

The chain combines TRBV11-2 with TRBJ2-2; 8 bases line up with TRBD2. This CDR3 is 15 amino acids long. The trim removed 5 bases at V and 4 bases at J, leaving 6 bases unmatched. In germline, CDR1 is SGHAT, CDR2 FQNNGV. Written as DNA, the CDR3 is TGTGCCAGCAGCCCCGGGGGGGCCGGCACCGGGGAGCTGTTTTTT. This codes for CASSPGGAGTGELFF.

The V call is TRBV16, the J call TRBJ1-4, with D possibly matching TRBD1 (6 bases). The CDR3 covers 15 residues. Per germline, CDR1 KGHSY and CDR2 FQNENV. With 4 bases removed from V and 0 bases from J, the gap between germline ends came to 9 bases. The CDR3 loop reads CASSRTGTTNEKLFF. The CDR3 DNA reads TGTGCCAGCAGCCGAACAGGGACAACTAATGAAAAACTGTTTTTT.

This rearrangement joins TRBV6-7 to TRBJ2-1; 7 bases agree with TRBD2. TRBV6-7 carries the ORF label, with uncertain function. After removal of 2 bases from V and 7 bases from J, the junction contained 14 bases not matched to a gene. The CDR3 covers 17 residues. The CDR3 DNA reads as TGTGCCAGCAGTTACAAGCTAGCGGAAGGGGTACATAATGAGCAGTTCTTC. This translates into CASSYKLAEGVHNEQFF.

V gene TRBV28 combines with J gene TRBJ1-4; no clear D. Germline assignment: CDR1 MDHEN and CDR2 SYDVKM. The CDR3 sequence is 15 residues long. Trimming pared 4 bases from V and 11 bases from J, leaving 20 bases between. This CDR3 is CASSSILTESGKLFF. CDR3 DNA: TGTGCCAGCAGTTCCATCCTGACTGAATCGGGGAAACTGTTTTTT.

This clone was counted only a few times. Other DNA variants within this sample encode the same CDR3. The chain carries TRBV2 and TRBJ1-5; D call uncertain. The CDR3 has 14 amino acids. The V and J ends lost 6 bases and 0 bases respectively, with 9 bases between them. Looked up from germline, CDR1 is SNHLY and CDR2 is FYNNEI. CDR3 loop: CASSLGYSNQPQHF. The CDR3 region has the DNA TGTGCCAGCAGCTTAGGGTATAGCAATCAGCCCCAGCATTTT.

The genes are TRBV29-1 and TRBJ1-1, with TRBD1 matching 10 bases. The CDR3 contains 15 residues. Trimming at V came to 4 bases and at J to 3 bases, leaving 8 bases not matched to a gene. The germline CDR1 and CDR2 sequences are SQVTM and ANQGSEA. The CDR3 DNA reads TGCAGCGTTGTCGGGCTGGGACAGGGGTACACTGAAGCTTTCTTT. This encodes CSVVGLGQGYTEAFF.

V is TRBV10-3 and J is TRBJ1-5, with a possible D match to TRBD1 (6 bases). In germline, CDR1 is ENHRY, CDR2 SYGVKD. This CDR3 is 14 amino acids long. V was cut by 3 bases and J by 5 bases, with 11 bases left in between. The CDR3 protein is CAISDRGRDQPQHF. As DNA, the CDR3 is TGTGCCATCAGTGACAGGGGCCGGGATCAGCCCCAGCATTTT.

The chain is built from TRBV4-3 and TRBJ1-3; D not certain. The CDR3 runs 14 residues. V lost 0 bases to trimming and J lost 2 bases, with 5 bases between them. The germline gives CDR1 LGHNA, CDR2 YSLEER. The chain's CDR3 is CASSQDGTGNTIYF. CDR3 sequence (DNA): TGCGCCAGCAGCCAAGACGGGACTGGAAACACCATATATTTT.

The chain employs TRBV12-3 or TRBV12-4 and TRBJ1-2, with no clear D. CDR3 length equals 12 residues. V shed 8 bases and J shed 8 bases, with 15 bases lying between them. The CDR3 spells CASGEPGRGYTF. The CDR3 coding sequence is TGTGCCAGCGGAGAGCCGGGGAGAGGCTACACCTTC.

This chain connects TRBV12-5 to TRBJ2-5; the D gene is possibly TRBD1 (5 bases). From germline, CDR1 is LGHNT and CDR2 FRNRAP. The CDR3 runs 12 residues. Trimming took off 7 bases at V and 3 bases at J, with 9 bases between the two ends. The CDR3 region is CASARVEETQYF. The CDR3 DNA reads TGTGCTAGTGCCAGGGTGGAAGAGACCCAGTACTTC.